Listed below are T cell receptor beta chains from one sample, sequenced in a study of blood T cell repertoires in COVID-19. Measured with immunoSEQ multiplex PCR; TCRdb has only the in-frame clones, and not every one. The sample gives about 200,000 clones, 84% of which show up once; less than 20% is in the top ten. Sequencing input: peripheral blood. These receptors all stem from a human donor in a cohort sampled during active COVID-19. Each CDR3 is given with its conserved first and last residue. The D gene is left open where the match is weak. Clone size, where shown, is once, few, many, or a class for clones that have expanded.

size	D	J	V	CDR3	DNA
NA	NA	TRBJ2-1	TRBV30	CAWRRPAVLAEYNNEQFF	TGTGCCTGGAGGCGCCCCGCTGTGTTAGCGGAATATAACAATGAGCAGTTCTTC
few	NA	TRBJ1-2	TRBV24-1	CATSDVRTNYGYTF	TGTGCCACCAGTGATGTGAGGACTAACTATGGCTACACCTTC
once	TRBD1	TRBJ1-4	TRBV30	CAWTRMGGQGGEEKLFF	TGTGCCTGGACCCGAATGGGTGGACAGGGAGGAGAGGAAAAACTGTTTTTT
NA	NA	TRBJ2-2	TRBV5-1	CASSLGPGTGELFF	TGCGCCAGCAGCTTGGGCCCGGGCACCGGGGAGCTGTTTTTT
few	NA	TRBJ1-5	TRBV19	CASSPRGGGFQPQHF	TGTGCCAGTAGTCCTCGCGGGGGCGGCTTTCAGCCCCAGCATTTT
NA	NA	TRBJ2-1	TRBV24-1	CATSDSGRNEQFF	TGTGCCACCAGTGATTCGGGGAGGAATGAGCAGTTCTTC
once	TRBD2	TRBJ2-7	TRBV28	CASRYAGLASSYEQYF	TGTGCCAGCAGATACGCGGGACTAGCGAGCTCCTACGAGCAGTACTTC
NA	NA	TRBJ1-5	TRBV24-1	CATSGGLGNQPQHF	TGTGCCACCAGTGGAGGGTTGGGCAATCAGCCCCAGCATTTT
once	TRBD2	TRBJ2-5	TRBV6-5	CASSYLSGRGGETQYF	TGTGCCAGCAGTTACCTCAGCGGGAGGGGAGGAGAGACCCAGTACTTC
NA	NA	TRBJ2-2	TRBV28	CASSLRTPNTGELFF	TGTGCCAGCAGTCTCAGAACCCCGAACACCGGGGAGCTGTTTTTT
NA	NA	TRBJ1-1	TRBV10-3	CAISDPFTEAFF	TGTGCCATCAGTGATCCGTTCACTGAAGCTTTCTTT